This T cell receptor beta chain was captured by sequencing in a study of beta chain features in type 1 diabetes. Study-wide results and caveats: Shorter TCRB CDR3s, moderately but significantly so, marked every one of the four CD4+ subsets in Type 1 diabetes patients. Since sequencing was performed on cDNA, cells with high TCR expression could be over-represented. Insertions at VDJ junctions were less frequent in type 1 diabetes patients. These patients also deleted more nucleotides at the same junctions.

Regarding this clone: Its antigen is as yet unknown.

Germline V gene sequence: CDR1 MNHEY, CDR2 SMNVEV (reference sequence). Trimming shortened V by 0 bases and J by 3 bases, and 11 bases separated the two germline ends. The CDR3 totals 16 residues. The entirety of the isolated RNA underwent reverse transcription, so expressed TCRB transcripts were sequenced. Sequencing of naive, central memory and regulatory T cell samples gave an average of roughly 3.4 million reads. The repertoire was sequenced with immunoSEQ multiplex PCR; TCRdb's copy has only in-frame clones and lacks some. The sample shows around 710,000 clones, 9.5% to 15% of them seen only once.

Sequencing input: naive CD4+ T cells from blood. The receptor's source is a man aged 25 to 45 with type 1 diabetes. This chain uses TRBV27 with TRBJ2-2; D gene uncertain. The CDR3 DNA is TGTGCCAGCAGTTTATCGGAGACAAGTTACACCGGGGAGCTGTTTTTT. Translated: CASSLSETSYTGELFF.